This entry features one TCR beta chain sequence. Its antigen is not identified. This sample stems from a study of cytomegalovirus exposure and HLA in healthy donors. Findings and caveats of the study: As was reported, the HLA-A and HLA-B alleles of most subjects were accurately predicted from TCR beta sequences. Analysis was carried out at a later point, and it linked a missense DCLRE1C variant to TCR beta V- and J-gene trimming. About 87% or about 30% of the time was how often most TCR beta V segments were productive, according to an earlier analysis.

The V and J ends lost 2 bases and 5 bases, in that order; junction bases with no gene match: 6. The CDR3 has 15 amino acids. Germline V lookup: CDR1 MNHEY, CDR2 SMNVEV (reference sequence). The study ran its PCR with 60 Vbeta and 13 Jbeta primers. The assay was immunoSEQ multiplex PCR, and TCRdb's table has in-frame clones only and misses some. Among 65,000 to 100,000 clones listed, roughly three quarters were seen once. Each donor was healthy, and each was a bone marrow donor. Sequencing was done on a sample of PBMCs. The V gene is TRBV27, the J gene TRBJ1-2; 9 bases agree with TRBD1. The receptor comes from a middle-aged woman in good health and CMV-seropositive. Written as DNA, the CDR3 is TGTGCCAGCAGTTTAGGAACAGGGGGCAGTTATGGCTACACCTTC. This encodes CASSLGTGGSYGYTF.